The 21 T cell receptor beta chains in this list originate from one sample, sequenced in a study of blood T cell repertoires in COVID-19. The data were produced by immunoSEQ multiplex PCR, yet TCRdb's version contains in-frame clones alone and is incomplete. The sample shows 85,000 to 130,000 clones, around nine tenths of them seen only once. The sequenced sample was peripheral blood. The receptors originated from a man aged 70 or older with acute or convalescent COVID-19.

J is TRBJ2-6 and V is TRBV7-9; 7 bases match TRBD2. CDR1 is SEHNR, CDR2 FQNEAQ, per germline (reference sequence). The trim removed 1 base at V and 1 base at J, leaving 10 bases unmatched. This CDR3 has 19 residues. The CDR3 sequence: CASSLGTSRGRSGANVLTF. The CDR3 DNA reads TGTGCCAGCAGCTTAGGGACTAGTAGAGGGAGGTCTGGGGCCAACGTCCTGACTTTC. The full variable domain, with the rest looked up from reference TRBV7-9 and TRBJ2-6, is DTGVSQNPRHKITKRGQNVTFRCDPISEHNRLYWYRQTLGQGPEFLTYFQNEAQLEKSRLLSDRFSAERPKGSFSTLEIQRTEQGDSAMYLCASSLGTSRGRSGANVLTFGAGSRLTVL.

The V gene is TRBV6-5, the J gene TRBJ1-2; the match to TRBD1 covers 9 bases. This CDR3 spans 15 amino acids. With 5 bases clipped from V and 4 bases from J, the junction kept 8 bases outside the gene matches. Germline loops: CDR1 MNHEY, CDR2 SVGAGI. The CDR3 here is CASSSRDRDPYGYTF. The CDR3 nucleotides read TGTGCCAGCAGTAGCCGGGACAGGGATCCCTATGGCTACACCTTC.

The chain employs TRBV5-5 and TRBJ1-1; D possibly corresponds to TRBD1 (5 bases). The CDR3 has 15 residues. Between the trimmed V and J ends, which lost 0 bases and 4 bases, there was a span of 13 bases. Germline CDR1 is SGHKS and CDR2 is YYEKEE (reference sequence). CDR3 DNA sequence: TGTGCCAGCAGCTTGGTAGGAGGGGAGGGCACTGAAGCTTTCTTT. Translated, it gives CASSLVGGEGTEAFF.

V usage is TRBV7-9 and J usage is TRBJ1-5; 8 positions match TRBD1. J lost 5 bases, V lost 5 bases, and 5 bases had no gene match. Germline lookup yields CDR1 SEHNR and CDR2 FQNEAQ (reference sequence). The CDR3 contains 14 residues. CDR3 residues: CASSPGQGDQPQHF. CDR3 DNA: TGTGCCAGCAGCCCCGGACAGGGCGATCAGCCCCAGCATTTT.

This clone was seen just once. This chain connects TRBV13 to TRBJ2-4; possibly TRBD1 for D (6 bases). Germline values: CDR1 PRHDT, CDR2 FYEKMQ (reference sequence). Trimming shortened V by 0 bases and J by 8 bases, and 14 bases separated the two germline ends. This CDR3 is 15 amino acids long. The CDR3 region has the DNA TGTGCCAGCAGCTTAGGGTACGGAGAGGGGGACATTCAGTACTTC. Translating gives CASSLGYGEGDIQYF.

The chain has TRBV11-3 and TRBJ2-7; D possibly corresponds to TRBD1 (6 bases). CDR3 length equals 13 residues. V was pared by 11 bases and J by 7 bases, with 21 bases between. Germline V gene lookup returns CDR1 SGHNT and CDR2 YENEEA. The CDR3 DNA follows: TGTGCCTGCCGGGACGGACAGTACGGGGAGCAGTACTTC. This codes for CACRDGQYGEQYF.

V gene TRBV6-4 combines with J gene TRBJ2-3; D unresolved. The CDR3 sequence is 15 residues long. V was shortened by 2 bases and J by 2 bases, with 11 bases between the two germline ends. CDR1 and CDR2 (germline): MRHNA, SNTAGT. CDR3 sequence: CASSDKDGSTDTQYF. The CDR3 DNA is TGTGCCAGCAGTGACAAAGACGGGTCCACAGATACGCAGTATTTT.

The chain joins TRBV11-2 to TRBJ1-2, with D unresolved. V was clipped by 0 bases and J by 4 bases, with 12 bases between them. Germline values: CDR1 SGHAT, CDR2 FQNNGV. This CDR3 contains 15 residues. The CDR3 sequence: CASSLDYRGSYGYTF. Here the CDR3 DNA reads TGTGCCAGCAGCTTAGATTATAGAGGGAGCTATGGCTACACCTTC.

This clone is a singleton in its sample. The chain links TRBV7-2 to TRBJ2-5, with 9 positions matching TRBD2. This CDR3 spans 15 amino acids. Trimming cost V 1 base and J 1 base; bases outside gene matches: 1. CDR1 is SGHTA and CDR2 is FQGNSA in the germline V gene. In nucleotides, the CDR3 is TGTGCCAGCAGCTTAGGAGCGGGAGGCCAAGAGACCCAGTACTTC. Translation: CASSLGAGGQETQYF. Using reference TRBV7-2 and TRBJ2-5 for the parts outside the CDR3, the full variable domain is GAGVSQSPSNKVTEKGKDVELRCDPISGHTALYWYRQSLGQGLEFLIYFQGNSAPDKSGLPSDRFSAERTGGSVSTLTIQRTQQEDSAVYLCASSLGAGGQETQYFGPGTRLLVL.

CDR3 nucleotide sequence: TGTGCCAGCAGCTTAGGGCGGGGGGGCCGGAGGGATACGCAGTATTTT. Translating it yields CASSLGRGGRRDTQYF. V is TRBV7-2 and J is TRBJ2-3, with 9 bases fitting TRBD2. V shed 1 base, J shed 6 bases, and the junction held 8 bases outside the gene matches. Germline V gene data show CDR1 as SGHTA and CDR2 as FQGNSA. There are 16 residues in the CDR3.

CDR3 DNA: TGTGCCAGCAGTCAGGGGAGCTTATCTGGAGGGCAAGAGACCCAGTACTTC. It encodes CASSQGSLSGGQETQYF. This chain links TRBV6-6 with TRBJ2-5; the D call may be TRBD1 or TRBD2 (6 bases each). Germline CDR1 is MNHNY and CDR2 is SVGAGI (reference sequence). V lost 5 bases and J lost 2, with 21 bases in between. The CDR3 is 17 residues long.

This chain joins TRBV6-5 and TRBJ2-5, with a possible D match to TRBD2 (8 bases). Germline CDR1 reads MNHEY; CDR2 reads SVGAGI. The CDR3 spans 15 residues. The V end lost 7 bases, the J end lost 8 bases, and 23 bases lay between the germline ends. The CDR3, as DNA: TGTGCCAGCATAGGGGGCGGGAGTGCGGGGGGCACCCAGTACTTC. It is translated as CASIGGGSAGGTQYF.

The chain has TRBV5-6 and TRBJ2-5; the match to TRBD1 covers 11 bases. V dropped 4 bases and J dropped 3; count of bases not matched to a gene: 8. From germline, CDR1 is SGHDT and CDR2 YYEEEE. CDR3 length: 16 residues. The CDR3 DNA reads as TGTGCCAGCAGCACCCGGACAGGGGGCTATGAAGAGACCCAGTACTTC. The encoded protein is CASSTRTGGYEETQYF.

The J gene is TRBJ1-2, the V gene TRBV28; possibly TRBD1 for D (6 bases). V gave up 1 base and J gave up 5 bases, with 11 bases separating them. Germline V gene data show CDR1 as MDHEN and CDR2 as SYDVKM. The CDR3 has 14 amino acids. For the CDR3, the DNA is TGTGCCAGCAGTTTATCCGGACAGCCATATGGCTACACCTTC. Its translation is CASSLSGQPYGYTF.

V is TRBV24-1 and J is TRBJ2-2; possibly TRBD1 for D (5 bases). The CDR3 has 15 amino acids. The germline V and J ends were trimmed by 3 bases and 1 base, with 8 bases remaining between them. Germline V gene sequence: CDR1 KGHDR, CDR2 SFDVKD. CDR3 residues: CATSDDTGNTGELFF. The DNA of the CDR3 is TGTGCCACCAGTGATGACACAGGGAACACCGGGGAGCTGTTTTTT.

This clone was detected only a few times. The chain links TRBV28 to TRBJ1-1; D not resolved. V was pared by 0 bases and J by 4 bases, with 9 bases between. Germline lookup yields CDR1 MDHEN and CDR2 SYDVKM. The CDR3 runs to 14 residues. The CDR3 is CASSLWSESTEAFF. The CDR3 nucleotides are TGTGCCAGCAGTTTATGGAGTGAAAGCACTGAAGCTTTCTTT. Together with reference TRBV28 and TRBJ1-1, the CDR3 gives the full variable domain: DVKVTQSSRYLVKRTGEKVFLECVQDMDHENMFWYRQDPGLGLRLIYFSYDVKMKEKGDIPEGYSVSREKKERFSLILESASTNQTSMYLCASSLWSESTEAFFGQGTRLTVV.

As DNA, the CDR3 is TGTGCCAGCAGCTTTGCGGGAGAAGTCATTCAGTACTTC. It is translated as CASSFAGEVIQYF. V gene TRBV14 combines with J gene TRBJ2-4; TRBD2 aligns across 7 bases. CDR3 length: 13 residues. CDR1 is SGHDN, CDR2 FVKESK, per germline. V lost 5 bases, J lost 9 bases, and 7 bases stayed unmatched.

The chain uses TRBV6-5 and TRBJ2-1, with 7 bases identical to TRBD1. The germline CDR1 and CDR2 sequences are MNHEY and SVGAGI. The CDR3 loop spans 14 amino acids. Losses at the gene ends were 4 bases for V and 6 bases for J; bases not matched to a gene: 6. CDR3 loop: CASSSRQGGNEQFF. CDR3 nucleotide sequence: TGTGCCAGCAGTTCCAGACAGGGTGGCAATGAGCAGTTCTTC.

This chain connects TRBV29-1 to TRBJ2-2; tentative D call: TRBD2 (6 bases). The V end was cut by 0 bases, the J end by 6 bases, with 8 bases between. The germline V gene encodes CDR1 SQVTM and CDR2 ANQGSEA. The CDR3 spans 13 residues. CDR3: CSVEDRRAGELFF. The CDR3 bases are TGCAGCGTTGAAGATAGGAGGGCCGGGGAGCTGTTTTTT.

This clone was recorded once. The chain is built from TRBV19 and TRBJ1-1; the D is unclear. The V end lost 7 bases, the J end lost 5 bases, and 14 bases lay between the germline ends. Germline V lookup: CDR1 LNHDA, CDR2 SQIVND (reference sequence). The CDR3 runs to 13 residues. The CDR3 here is CASKAGDGTEAFF. The DNA for the CDR3 is TGTGCCAGTAAGGCCGGGGATGGTACTGAAGCTTTCTTT. Full variable domain (outside the CDR3, taken from reference TRBV19 and TRBJ1-1): DGGITQSPKYLFRKEGQNVTLSCEQNLNHDAMYWYRQDPGQGLRLIYYSQIVNDFQKGDIAEGYSVSREKKESFPLTVTSAQKNPTAFYLCASKAGDGTEAFFGQGTRLTVV.

The CDR3 reads CASSITQGVGSPLHF. The DNA of the CDR3 is TGTGCCAGTAGTATTACGCAGGGGGTCGGTTCACCCCTCCACTTT. The chain carries TRBV19 and TRBJ1-6; TRBD1 aligns across 7 bases. The V and J ends lost 3 bases and 9 bases, in that order; junction bases with no gene match: 8. The V gene's germline CDR1 is LNHDA and CDR2 SQIVND (reference sequence). This CDR3 is 15 amino acids long.